A single count supports the clone carrying this TCR beta chain. The method was immunoSEQ multiplex PCR; TCRdb's version includes in-frame clones alone and lacks a portion of them. Of more than 4,500 clones detected, around 97% appear once; the ten largest clones hold 0.75% to 0.8%. This sample was included in a study of naive CD8 T cells in extremely preterm neonates. Germline trimming cut 0 bases from V and 5 bases from J; bases unmatched to any gene: 7. The CDR3 covers 16 residues. CDR1 is LGHNA and CDR2 is YSLEER in the germline V gene. The sequence was obtained from a human donor in good health. This chain connects TRBV4-3 to TRBJ1-5; 7 nucleotides line up with TRBD1. The sequencing sample was made of naive CD8+ T cells from blood. The CDR3 sequence is CASSQDLGTVYQPQHF. The CDR3 DNA sequence: TGCGCCAGCAGCCAAGATCTCGGGACAGTTTATCAGCCCCAGCATTTT.